Presented here are 2 T cell receptor beta chains from one specimen sequenced in a study of T cell changes during pregnancy in multiple sclerosis. The table came from immunoSEQ multiplex PCR; TCRdb's copy has only in-frame clones and leaves some out. The sample includes roughly 38,000 clones, 85% to 90% seen only once; the top ten take under 7.5%. The sample here was CD8+ T cells from peripheral blood mononuclear cells, taken in the third trimester of pregnancy. These receptors were collected from a female donor with multiple sclerosis, enrolled in a pregnancy study.

This clone has only one observation. The CDR3 DNA follows: TGTGCCAGCAGCCCCTCATTGACAATCGCTGAAGCTTTCTTT. Its translation is CASSPSLTIAEAFF. V is TRBV7-3 and J is TRBJ1-1, with D unresolved. Per the germline V gene, CDR1 is SGHTA and CDR2 is FQGTGA. V lost 5 bases and J 6 bases, leaving 16 bases between the germline ends. This CDR3 is 14 amino acids long.

The genes are TRBV7-6 and TRBJ1-5, with D unclear. This CDR3 is 14 amino acids long. Germline V CDR1 and CDR2: SGHVS, FNYEAQ. Trimming stripped 1 base from V and 3 bases from J, with 7 bases between. The CDR3 loop is CASSLGAPNQPQHF. The DNA of the CDR3 is TGTGCCAGCAGCTTAGGCGCACCCAATCAGCCCCAGCATTTT.